This passage covers 26 T cell receptor beta chains from one sample sequenced in a study of cytomegalovirus exposure and HLA in healthy donors. The PCR contained 60 Vbeta and 13 Jbeta primers. Clones were read by immunoSEQ multiplex PCR, and TCRdb kept only the in-frame ones, dropping some. The table has approximately 37,000 clones, less than 85% seen once. Sequenced input: PBMCs. The receptors shown here come from a male donor in good health and CMV-seronegative.

This chain connects TRBV4-2 to TRBJ1-1; D gene unclear. Trimming shortened V by 6 bases and J by 3 bases, and 20 bases separated the two germline ends. This CDR3 is 16 amino acids long. Germline CDR1 LGHNA, CDR2 YNFKEQ. The CDR3 DNA reads TGTGCCAGCAGTTTCCGGACTGGTTCTAGGGACACTGAAGCTTTCTTT. Translated, it gives CASSFRTGSRDTEAFF.

A single count supports this clone. The chain couples TRBV19 to TRBJ1-1, with 7 bases lining up with TRBD1. CDR1 LNHDA and CDR2 SQIVND come from the germline V gene (reference sequence). The CDR3 totals 13 residues. V gave up 6 bases and J gave up 3 bases; unmatched junction bases: 4. The CDR3 DNA is TGTGCCAGTAGCTTAACAGGGGACACTGAAGCTTTCTTT. Its translation is CASSLTGDTEAFF.

This clone was picked up one time. This chain joins TRBV11-2 and TRBJ2-7; 11 positions agree with TRBD2. This CDR3 is 15 amino acids long. The V segment lost 4 bases and the J segment 2 bases; nucleotides outside the gene matches: 4. The germline gives CDR1 SGHAT, CDR2 FQNNGV. The CDR3 reads CASSSPGLAAYEQYF. CDR3 nucleotides: TGTGCCAGCAGCTCTCCGGGACTAGCGGCCTACGAGCAGTACTTC.

This chain links TRBV5-6 with TRBJ1-1; TRBD1 agrees at 8 bases. The CDR3 spans 13 residues. Germline V CDR1 and CDR2: SGHDT, YYEEEE. With 6 bases clipped from V and 7 bases from J, the junction kept 8 bases outside the gene matches. The CDR3 loop is CASTGATGVEAFF. The CDR3 bases are TGTGCCAGCACCGGGGCGACAGGGGTTGAAGCTTTCTTT.

This clone was seen a single time. The DNA for the CDR3 is TGTGCCAGTTCCGGGAGGCAGGGTGGCGAGCAGTACTTC. Translation: CASSGRQGGEQYF. The chain recombines TRBV27 with TRBJ2-7, with 7 nucleotides matching TRBD2. V was pared by 9 bases and J by 6 bases, with 11 bases of the junction left unmatched. This CDR3 comprises 13 residues. Germline assignment: CDR1 MNHEY and CDR2 SMNVEV (reference sequence).

Here the CDR3 reads CASSDRGPPYNEQFF. CDR3 coding DNA: TGTGCCAGCAGTGATCGCGGGCCGCCCTACAATGAGCAGTTCTTC. This chain connects TRBV2 to TRBJ2-1; D is perhaps TRBD2 (5 bases). V lost 3 bases and J 2 bases, leaving 11 bases between the germline ends. The CDR3 has 15 amino acids. Germline lookup yields CDR1 SNHLY and CDR2 FYNNEI.

CDR3 sequence (DNA): TGTGCCAGCATGGCGGTGGAAATCGGATATGGCTACACCTTC. Translating it yields CASMAVEIGYGYTF. This chain links TRBV28 with TRBJ1-2; D is unresolved. The CDR3 runs 14 residues. V was trimmed by 7 bases and J by 5 bases, leaving 17 bases between them. Germline V gene lookup returns CDR1 MDHEN and CDR2 SYDVKM.

The chain's CDR3 is CASSPRLTSRSPKNIQYF. The CDR3 DNA follows: TGCGCCAGCAGCCCGCGACTGACTAGCCGTTCGCCCAAAAACATTCAGTACTTC. This chain uses TRBV5-1 with TRBJ2-4, with TRBD2 matching over 7 bases. Per the germline V gene, CDR1 is SGHRS and CDR2 is YFSETQ. CDR3 length: 18 amino acids. With 4 bases clipped from V and 2 bases from J, the junction kept 15 bases outside the gene matches.

This chain links TRBV30 with TRBJ2-5; TRBD2 might be the D (5 bases). With 1 base removed from V and 5 bases from J, the gap between germline ends came to 5 bases. Germline CDR1 and CDR2: GTSNPN and SVGIG (reference sequence). This CDR3 is built from 11 residues. This CDR3 is CAWSAGETQYF. The CDR3 DNA follows: TGTGCCTGGAGTGCGGGGGAGACCCAGTACTTC.

The J gene is TRBJ2-1, the V gene TRBV27, with 10 positions matching TRBD1. This CDR3 is 16 amino acids long. V shed 6 bases and J 2 bases; nucleotides not matched to a gene: 7. Germline CDR1 and CDR2: MNHEY and SMNVEV (reference sequence). CDR3 nucleotide sequence: TGTGCCAGCAGAGTGATTGGACAGGGGGCCTACAATGAGCAGTTCTTC. Amino acid sequence: CASRVIGQGAYNEQFF.

This clone was seen a single time. The rearrangement joins TRBV30 to TRBJ1-6; 7 nucleotides align to TRBD1. The CDR3 extends over 12 amino acids. Per germline, CDR1 GTSNPN and CDR2 SVGIG (reference sequence). J was trimmed by 8 bases and V by 4 bases; bases with no gene match: 2. The CDR3 reads CAWNRGDSPLHF. The CDR3 coding sequence is TGTGCCTGGAACAGGGGTGATTCACCCCTCCACTTT.

This rearrangement joins TRBV5-1 to TRBJ2-2; D ambiguous. The CDR3 spans 12 residues. CDR1 and CDR2 from the germline V gene are SGHRS and YFSETQ. The V and J ends lost 4 bases and 3 bases respectively, with 4 bases between them. The chain's CDR3 is CASSVYTGELFF. The CDR3 DNA sequence: TGCGCCAGCAGCGTATACACCGGGGAGCTGTTTTTT.

On this clone: This same CDR3 is encoded by further DNA sequences in the sample. The chain employs TRBV6-5 and TRBJ1-1; tentative D call: TRBD1 (6 bases). The V gene lost 4 bases and the J gene lost 5 bases, with 11 bases spanning the gap. Germline V gene data show CDR1 as MNHEY and CDR2 as SVGAGI. The CDR3 has 13 residues. CDR3 amino acids: CASSSLTGTEAFF. CDR3 in DNA: TGTGCCAGCAGTTCCCTGACAGGAACTGAAGCTTTCTTT.

The chain employs TRBV4-2 and TRBJ2-1; D unclear. Looked up from germline, CDR1 is LGHNA and CDR2 is YNFKEQ. V gave up 3 bases and J gave up 2 bases, with 11 bases separating them. This CDR3 region has 15 residues. CDR3 in DNA: TGTGCCAGCAGCCAGTATTCCTTAGCCTACAATGAGCAGTTCTTC. Translated: CASSQYSLAYNEQFF.

The gene calls are TRBV15 and TRBJ2-7; a possible D gene is TRBD2 (5 bases). The CDR3 runs 15 residues. Germline V gene sequence: CDR1 LNHNV, CDR2 YYDKDF (reference sequence). V was clipped by 1 base and J by 3 bases, with 13 bases between them. Here the CDR3 DNA reads TGTGCCACCAGCAGAGGCGTCGAGGGTTTCTACGAGCAGTACTTC. It encodes CATSRGVEGFYEQYF.

The chain is built from TRBV4-1 and TRBJ2-7; tentatively, D is TRBD1 (5 bases). Germline CDR1 MGHRA, CDR2 YSYEKL. This CDR3 has 15 residues. With 2 bases removed from V and 9 bases from J, the gap between germline ends came to 20 bases. The CDR3 DNA sequence: TGCGCCAGCAGCCAATTGGAAGGGGCGAGAATCGGGCAGTACTTC. The encoded protein is CASSQLEGARIGQYF.

The chain links TRBV7-9 to TRBJ2-5; TRBD1 agrees at 7 bases. This CDR3 has 14 residues. The ends lost 5 bases at V and 4 bases at J; junction bases unmatched: 7. Germline CDR1 and CDR2: SEHNR and FQNEAQ (reference sequence). CDR3 in amino acids: CASSGRGLGETQYF. DNA of the CDR3: TGTGCCAGCAGCGGCAGGGGGTTGGGAGAGACCCAGTACTTC.

This clone turned up a few times. The rearrangement joins TRBV4-1 to TRBJ2-5; 13 bases line up with TRBD2. The junction had 16 bases not matched to a gene; V was cut back by 8 bases and J by 4 bases. This CDR3 region has 18 residues. Per germline, CDR1 MGHRA and CDR2 YSYEKL. The CDR3 DNA is TGCGCCAGCCATCCGGGACTAGCGGGGCCCGCGACTGCAGAGACCCAGTACTTC. Its protein product is CASHPGLAGPATAETQYF.

The chain carries TRBV5-1 and TRBJ2-5; D might be TRBD1 (7 bases). The germline gives CDR1 SGHRS, CDR2 YFSETQ. V was trimmed by 0 bases and J by 5 bases, leaving 11 bases between them. The CDR3 length is 14 residues. CDR3 protein: CASSLETGRETQYF. In nucleotides, the CDR3 is TGCGCCAGCAGCTTGGAGACAGGGAGGGAGACCCAGTACTTC. The entire variable domain, with the rest obtained from reference TRBV5-1 and TRBJ2-5, is as follows: KAGVTQTPRYLIKTRGQQVTLSCSPISGHRSVSWYQQTPGQGLQFLFEYFSETQRNKGNFPGRFSGRQFSNSRSEMNVSTLELGDSALYLCASSLETGRETQYFGPGTRLLVL.

CDR3 region: CASIPGTGPLEAFF. In DNA, the CDR3 is TGTGCCAGTATCCCCGGGACAGGTCCGCTGGAAGCTTTCTTT. The V and J genes are TRBV19 and TRBJ1-1, with 8 bases matching TRBD1. The CDR3 has 14 amino acids. Germline V gene sequence: CDR1 LNHDA, CDR2 SQIVND (reference sequence). J lost 8 bases, V lost 7 bases, and 12 bases had no gene match.

V gene TRBV27 combines with J gene TRBJ2-2, with D unclear. Germline V CDR1 and CDR2: MNHEY, SMNVEV (reference sequence). This CDR3 spans 13 amino acids. The V end was cut by 5 bases, the J end by 7 bases, with 11 bases between. CDR3 DNA: TGTGCCAGCAGTGCCCTTTACGGCGGGGAGCTGTTTTTT. As protein: CASSALYGGELFF.

The chain has TRBV30 and TRBJ2-7; TRBD2 might be the D (6 bases). V was pared by 1 base and J by 0 bases, with 13 bases between. The CDR3 extends over 15 amino acids. CDR1 is GTSNPN and CDR2 is SVGIG in the germline V gene (reference sequence). The CDR3 sequence: CAWSEVGGSSYEQYF. CDR3 DNA: TGTGCCTGGAGTGAAGTCGGGGGTAGCTCCTACGAGCAGTACTTC. The full variable domain, its missing parts supplied by reference TRBV30 and TRBJ2-7, is SQTIHQWPATLVQPVGSPLSLECTVEGTSNPNLYWYRQAAGRGLQLLFYSVGIGQISSEVPQNLSASRPQDRQFILSSKKLLLSDSGFYLCAWSEVGGSSYEQYFGPGTRLTVT.

The chain uses TRBV28 and TRBJ1-5; 7 bases fit TRBD1. CDR1 is MDHEN and CDR2 is SYDVKM in the germline V gene. This CDR3 has 15 residues. The trim removed 3 bases at V and 4 bases at J, leaving 6 bases unmatched. Here the CDR3 DNA reads TGTGCCAGCAGTTTGTCGGGACAGTTTAATCAGCCCCAGCATTTT. It is translated as CASSLSGQFNQPQHF.

This clone appeared once. CDR3 in amino acids: CASSLRTGANTEAFF. CDR3 DNA: TGCGCCAGCAGCTTGAGGACAGGAGCCAACACTGAAGCTTTCTTT. This chain links TRBV5-1 with TRBJ1-1; 7 nucleotides match TRBD1. This CDR3 region has 15 residues. CDR1 SGHRS and CDR2 YFSETQ come from the germline V gene. V lost 1 base to trimming and J lost 2 bases; unmatched junction nucleotides: 5.

V gene TRBV19 combines with J gene TRBJ1-6; D remains unclear. Trimming removed 1 base from V and 3 bases from J, with 7 bases in between. CDR1 and CDR2 from the germline V gene are LNHDA and SQIVND (reference sequence). This CDR3 comprises 15 residues. This CDR3 is CASSIGADYNSPLHF. The CDR3, as DNA: TGTGCCAGTAGTATAGGGGCTGACTATAATTCACCCCTCCACTTT.

Written as DNA, the CDR3 is TGTGCCAGCAGCTATCGACGGGGGAGGCAAGAGACCCAGTACTTC. Its translation is CASSYRRGRQETQYF. V and J are TRBV13 and TRBJ2-5; tentative D call: TRBD2 (6 bases). Germline V gives CDR1 PRHDT, CDR2 FYEKMQ (reference sequence). The V end lost 4 bases, the J end lost 2 bases, and 14 bases lay between the germline ends. CDR3 length: 15 amino acids. The full variable domain, in which reference TRBV13 and TRBJ2-5 provide the parts outside the CDR3, is AAGVIQSPRHLIKEKRETATLKCYPIPRHDTVYWYQQGPGQDPQFLISFYEKMQSDKGSIPDRFSAQQFSDYHSELNMSSLELGDSALYFCASSYRRGRQETQYFGPGTRLLVL.